This TCR beta chain was observed in a study of T cells after somatic rescue of genetic block. Assay used: immunoSEQ multiplex PCR; TCRdb lists only in-frame clones, some missing. The sample shows around 100,000 clones, under 95% of them seen only once. The germline V gene has CDR1 ENHRY and CDR2 SYGVKD. V lost 5 bases to trimming and J lost 2 bases, with 9 bases between them. CDR3 length: 13 amino acids. The specimen sequenced was peripheral blood mononuclear cells (PBMCs). The chain joins TRBV10-3 to TRBJ1-1; D possibly corresponds to TRBD1 (5 bases). The TCR was taken from a woman aged 18 to 35. This chain's CDR3 is CAISKDTNTEAFF. The CDR3 DNA follows: TGTGCCATCAGTAAGGACACTAACACTGAAGCTTTCTTT.